Each of the 31 T cell receptor beta chains below was sequenced from the same sample in a study of a mutant IDH1 vaccine in newly diagnosed glioma. Documented time point: week 5, during vaccination. What each vaccine dose contained was 300 ug of mutant IDH1 20-mer peptide, accompanied by topical imiquimod. Sequencing used immunoSEQ multiplex PCR; TCRdb keeps in-frame clones, though not all of them. The repertoire holds roughly 28,000 clones, with roughly 90% as singletons. Their antigen targets remain unknown. The specimen comprised PBMCs, sampled from a glioma patient whose treatment included an IDH1 peptide vaccine. Every receptor here comes from a man aged 18 to 29 with glioma.

The chain links TRBV7-2 to TRBJ1-1; TRBD1 might be the D (6 bases). The CDR3 sequence is 16 residues long. V was pared by 3 bases and J by 0 bases, with 14 bases between. Germline V CDR1 and CDR2: SGHTA, FQGNSA. In DNA form, the CDR3 reads TGTGCCAGCAGCTTCCGGGGGCGTAACATGAACACTGAAGCTTTCTTT. It specifies CASSFRGRNMNTEAFF.

As DNA, the CDR3 is TGCGCCAGCAGCCAAGGAGCGACAGTCACAGATACGCAGTATTTT. As protein: CASSQGATVTDTQYF. The chain links TRBV4-3 to TRBJ2-3; D may be TRBD1 (5 bases). There are 15 residues in the CDR3. Germline loops: CDR1 LGHNA, CDR2 YSLEER. V was trimmed by 1 base and J by 2 bases, leaving 10 bases between them.

The gene calls are TRBV30 and TRBJ2-2; no definite D call. The germline V and J ends were trimmed by 3 bases and 3 bases, with 5 bases remaining between them. This CDR3 is 12 amino acids long. Looked up from germline, CDR1 is GTSNPN and CDR2 is SVGIG (reference sequence). The CDR3 region has the DNA TGTGCCTGGAGGGCCTACACCGGGGAGCTGTTTTTT. This gives the protein CAWRAYTGELFF.

This clone was observed a handful of times. V is TRBV30 and J is TRBJ1-1; D ambiguous. The CDR3 consists of 12 residues. V was pared by 1 base and J by 4 bases, with 7 bases between. Germline V gene data show CDR1 as GTSNPN and CDR2 as SVGIG (reference sequence). CDR3: CAWSDGPTEAFF. The CDR3 DNA reads as TGTGCCTGGAGTGACGGACCCACTGAAGCTTTCTTT.

This clone was seen only once. This chain connects TRBV30 to TRBJ2-7; D may be TRBD1 (5 bases). Deletions cut 7 bases from V and 2 bases from J, with 9 bases between. The CDR3 loop spans 11 amino acids. The germline gives CDR1 GTSNPN, CDR2 SVGIG (reference sequence). CDR3 bases: TGTGCCTCGACAGTAGCCTACGAGCAGTACTTC. It codes for CASTVAYEQYF.

The gene calls are TRBV5-1 and TRBJ1-1, with TRBD1 matching over 8 bases. Germline loops: CDR1 SGHRS, CDR2 YFSETQ. CDR3 length: 15 residues. The V gene end was trimmed by 4 bases and the J gene end by 3 bases; junction bases not matched to a gene: 8. The CDR3 bases are TGCGCCAGCAGCGACAGGGGATCGTCGCACACTGAAGCTTTCTTT. It encodes CASSDRGSSHTEAFF.

The rearrangement joins TRBV5-6 to TRBJ2-6; the match to TRBD1 covers 7 bases. Germline-derived CDR1 and CDR2 are SGHDT and YYEEEE. The CDR3 sequence is 17 residues long. V trimming: 6 bases; J trimming: 0 bases; junction bases outside the gene matches: 9. CDR3 nucleotides: TGTGCCAGCACCCTACAGGGGCCCTTCTCTGGGGCCAACGTCCTGACTTTC. Translated, it gives CASTLQGPFSGANVLTF.

The CDR3 region is CASSELTGRRSYEQYF. CDR3 in DNA: TGTGCCAGCAGTGAGTTAACAGGGAGAAGGTCCTACGAGCAGTACTTC. The chain joins TRBV6-1 to TRBJ2-7; a weak D match, TRBD1 (6 bases). This CDR3 is 16 amino acids long. Per germline, CDR1 MNHNS and CDR2 SASEGT. V lost 3 bases and J lost 1, with 16 bases in between.

The chain couples TRBV2 to TRBJ1-1; D remains unclear. Germline CDR1 SNHLY, CDR2 FYNNEI. V was cut by 4 bases and J by 0 bases, with 3 bases left in between. The CDR3 length is 12 residues. The CDR3 sequence: CASSVMNTEAFF. The DNA of the CDR3 is TGTGCCAGCAGTGTTATGAACACTGAAGCTTTCTTT.

Comments on this clone: The same CDR3 also results from other DNA sequences found in this sample. The gene calls are TRBV7-2 and TRBJ1-2; TRBD1 is a possible D gene (6 bases). CDR3 length equals 13 residues. CDR1 and CDR2 from the germline V gene are SGHTA and FQGNSA. V was trimmed by 5 bases and J by 2 bases, leaving 9 bases between them. CDR3 in amino acids: CASSPDRNYGYTF. Here the CDR3 DNA reads TGTGCCAGCAGCCCCGACAGGAACTATGGCTACACCTTC.

The CDR3 loop reads CASSSSGPRTEAFF. In DNA, the CDR3 is TGTGCCAGCAGCTCCAGCGGCCCCCGGACTGAAGCTTTCTTT. The chain combines TRBV7-2 with TRBJ1-1, with D unclear. The CDR3 totals 14 residues. Germline CDR1 is SGHTA and CDR2 is FQGNSA. Deletions cut 4 bases from V and 5 bases from J, with 14 bases between.

The chain recombines TRBV6-6 with TRBJ2-5, with D uncertain. The CDR3 length is 14 residues. V lost 5 bases and J lost 1, with 11 bases in between. From germline, CDR1 is MNHNY and CDR2 SVGAGI (reference sequence). CDR3 residues: CASSRGRSQETQYF. The CDR3 DNA follows: TGTGCCAGCAGTCGTGGACGGTCCCAAGAGACCCAGTACTTC.

The V gene is TRBV5-1, the J gene TRBJ1-2; 7 bases match TRBD1. The CDR3 is 13 amino acids. Per germline, CDR1 SGHRS and CDR2 YFSETQ. V trimming: 5 bases; J trimming: 7 bases; junction bases outside the gene matches: 8. The CDR3 DNA follows: TGCGCCAGCAGGCCTACAGGGGAGGGTGGCTACACCTTC. Its protein is CASRPTGEGGYTF.

This chain uses TRBV2 with TRBJ2-5; 12 nucleotides match TRBD2. Germline V gives CDR1 SNHLY, CDR2 FYNNEI. CDR3 length: 15 residues. Trimming took 6 bases from V and 6 from J; bases not matched to a gene: 8. The CDR3 loop reads CASRLTSGRVKTQYF. As DNA, the CDR3 is TGTGCCAGCAGGTTGACTAGCGGGAGAGTAAAGACCCAGTACTTC.

J is TRBJ1-1 and V is TRBV7-8, with 8 bases that match TRBD1. Trimming took 3 bases from V and 4 from J; bases not matched to a gene: 4. This CDR3 is 14 amino acids long. Germline V gives CDR1 SGHVS, CDR2 FQNEAQ. DNA for the CDR3: TGTGCCAGCAGCTTTGGACAGGGTATCACTGAAGCTTTCTTT. Translating gives CASSFGQGITEAFF.

This chain connects TRBV13 to TRBJ1-1; 8 nucleotides match TRBD1. This CDR3 is built from 18 residues. In germline, CDR1 is PRHDT, CDR2 FYEKMQ (reference sequence). V was clipped by 4 bases and J by 0 bases; unmatched bases: 13. Here the CDR3 DNA reads TGTGCCAGCAGCTCCGACAGGGGCCGCTTTTCCATGAACACTGAAGCTTTCTTT. This gives the protein CASSSDRGRFSMNTEAFF.

The rearrangement links TRBV10-3 to TRBJ1-5; unclear D gene. The germline gives CDR1 ENHRY, CDR2 SYGVKD. The CDR3 is 15 amino acids. V shed 0 bases and J shed 0 bases, with 6 bases lying between them. CDR3 protein: CAISESGSSNQPQHF. The DNA of the CDR3 is TGTGCCATCAGTGAGTCGGGTTCTAGCAATCAGCCCCAGCATTTT.

The CDR3: CASSLEGGNEQFF. The CDR3 DNA reads as TGCGCCAGCAGCTTAGAAGGGGGCAATGAGCAGTTCTTC. The chain employs TRBV5-1 and TRBJ2-1; D possibly corresponds to TRBD1 (6 bases). The CDR3 has 13 amino acids. Germline CDR1 SGHRS, CDR2 YFSETQ. Deletions cut 2 bases from V and 6 bases from J, with 9 bases between.

CDR3 region: CAWSDRGYEQYF. The CDR3 nucleotides read TGTGCCTGGAGTGACAGGGGCTACGAGCAGTACTTC. The chain has TRBV30 and TRBJ2-7, with TRBD1 matching over 7 bases. Trimming at V came to 1 base and at J to 3 bases, leaving 0 bases not matched to a gene. Germline loops: CDR1 GTSNPN, CDR2 SVGIG (reference sequence). This CDR3 spans 12 amino acids.

This sequence joins TRBV4-1 and TRBJ1-2, with 9 bases lining up with TRBD1. Per the germline V gene, CDR1 is MGHRA and CDR2 is YSYEKL. The CDR3 has 16 residues. V shed 0 bases and J 4 bases; nucleotides not matched to a gene: 6. The CDR3 DNA is TGCGCCAGCAGCCAAGATCCGGGACAGGGAACCTATGGCTACACCTTC. This gives the protein CASSQDPGQGTYGYTF.

The chain employs TRBV9 and TRBJ2-7, with D perhaps matching TRBD2 (5 bases). The CDR3 extends over 15 amino acids. Germline CDR1 is SGDLS and CDR2 is YYNGEE. V lost 0 bases and J 4 bases, leaving 14 bases between the germline ends. The CDR3 here is CASSVEGNSEYEQYF. CDR3 sequence (DNA): TGTGCCAGCAGCGTAGAAGGTAATAGCGAGTACGAGCAGTACTTC.

The CDR3 reads CASSWGQMNTEAFF. CDR3 bases: TGTGCCAGTAGTTGGGGACAGATGAACACTGAAGCTTTCTTT. The chain carries TRBV19 and TRBJ1-1; 7 positions agree with TRBD1. With V trimmed by 5 bases and J by 0 bases, 3 bases remained unmatched. Germline CDR1 LNHDA, CDR2 SQIVND (reference sequence). The CDR3 loop spans 14 amino acids.

The chain has TRBV6-5 and TRBJ1-3; D is unresolved. V was cut by 7 bases and J by 4 bases, with 8 bases left in between. Per the germline V gene, CDR1 is MNHEY and CDR2 is SVGAGI. This CDR3 contains 12 residues. This chain's CDR3 is CASKSQGNTIYF. The CDR3 region has the DNA TGTGCCAGCAAGTCACAGGGAAACACCATATATTTT.

The gene calls are TRBV11-2 and TRBJ2-4, with 7 bases aligning to TRBD2. V lost 10 bases to trimming and J lost 3 bases; unmatched junction nucleotides: 6. This CDR3 contains 13 residues. CDR1 is SGHAT and CDR2 is FQNNGV in the germline V gene. CDR3 sequence reads: CATGEGLKNIQYF. CDR3 coding DNA: TGTGCCACGGGGGAGGGCCTCAAAAACATTCAGTACTTC.

The chain joins TRBV30 to TRBJ1-2; the match to TRBD1 covers 7 bases. CDR3 length: 14 amino acids. Germline CDR1 and CDR2: GTSNPN and SVGIG (reference sequence). Losses at the gene ends were 6 bases for V and 6 bases for J; bases not matched to a gene: 13. In DNA form, the CDR3 reads TGTGCCTGCTTCCCCGGGACAGAGAAAAATGGCTACACCTTC. Translation: CACFPGTEKNGYTF.

This rearrangement joins TRBV20-1 to TRBJ1-4; D gene uncertain. Germline assignment: CDR1 DFQATT and CDR2 SNEGSKA (reference sequence). V was cut by 3 bases and J by 12 bases, with 11 bases left in between. The CDR3 has 11 amino acids. CDR3 DNA sequence: TGCAGTGCTAGGACGGGTGTGCAACTGTTTTTT. Protein sequence: CSARTGVQLFF.

The rearrangement joins TRBV14 to TRBJ1-2, with a tentative D call TRBD1 (6 bases). Germline CDR1 and CDR2: SGHDN and FVKESK. This CDR3 has 15 amino acids. V shed 4 bases and J shed 4 bases, with 16 bases lying between them. As DNA, the CDR3 is TGTGCCAGCAGCCGAGGACAGCCCACCGTCTATGGCTACACCTTC. Amino acids: CASSRGQPTVYGYTF.

The gene calls are TRBV30 and TRBJ2-2; D ambiguous. Germline-derived CDR1 and CDR2 are GTSNPN and SVGIG (reference sequence). V was trimmed by 1 base and J by 4 bases, leaving 4 bases between them. The CDR3 is 12 amino acids. CDR3 coding DNA: TGTGCCTGGAGTGCGGTCACCGGGGAGCTGTTTTTT. It encodes CAWSAVTGELFF.

This clone has more than one count but fewer than ten. The V gene is TRBV29-1, the J gene TRBJ1-1; a weak D match, TRBD1 (6 bases). V lost 7 bases and J 1 base, leaving 13 bases between the germline ends. The CDR3 consists of 13 residues. Germline V gene sequence: CDR1 SQVTM, CDR2 ANQGSEA. CDR3 bases: TGCAGCGCCAGGGGCGGCCCGAACACTGAAGCTTTCTTT. Translating it yields CSARGGPNTEAFF.

V gene TRBV19 combines with J gene TRBJ1-2, with D perhaps matching TRBD1 (6 bases). Trimming removed 4 bases at V and 3 bases at J, with 18 bases between. The CDR3 runs to 16 residues. The germline gives CDR1 LNHDA, CDR2 SQIVND (reference sequence). Here the CDR3 reads CASSTDLRGADYGYTF. Here the CDR3 DNA reads TGTGCCAGTAGTACCGATTTGCGGGGGGCGGACTATGGCTACACCTTC.

The chain recombines TRBV7-2 with TRBJ1-6; 7 nucleotides align to TRBD1. Per germline, CDR1 SGHTA and CDR2 FQGNSA. This CDR3 comprises 14 residues. Trimming cost V 7 bases and J 9 bases; bases outside gene matches: 9. The CDR3 bases are TGTGCCAGCAAGGCAGGGGGAATATTTTCACCCCTCCACTTT. Protein: CASKAGGIFSPLHF.